Shown below are 9 T cell receptor beta chains from a single sample sequenced in a study of tumour-infiltrating T cells in Burkitt lymphoma. Produced via immunoSEQ multiplex PCR; TCRdb's table is partial and in-frame only. The sample yields about 13,000 clones, less than 90% seen once. Sequenced input: tumor tissue. Receptors originate from a human donor with diffuse large B-cell lymphoma.

This clone came up once. The CDR3 DNA sequence: TGTGCAAGTCGCTCACCCGGGACTAGGAGGAATGAGCAGTTCTTC. Its translation is CASRSPGTRRNEQFF. V usage is TRBV12-2 and J usage is TRBJ2-1; the table's D call, TRBD2, was not checked against the DNA. TRBV12-2 represents a pseudogene. The CDR3 spans 15 residues.

The chain employs TRBV13 and TRBJ2-7; perhaps TRBD2 as D (5 bases). V was clipped by 0 bases and J by 6 bases, with 12 bases between them. Germline values: CDR1 PRHDT, CDR2 FYEKMQ (reference sequence). This CDR3 comprises 14 residues. The CDR3 here is CASSLGTRGSEQYF. CDR3 nucleotide sequence: TGTGCCAGCAGCTTAGGGACTCGAGGGTCCGAGCAGTACTTC.

This rearrangement joins TRBV7-3 to TRBJ2-3; tentative D call: TRBD1 (6 bases). Trimming left V 8 bases short and J 1 base short, with 7 bases between. This CDR3 has 12 residues. Germline assignment: CDR1 SGHTA and CDR2 FQGTGA. The DNA of the CDR3 is TGTGCCAGCCAGGGGCGCACAGATACGCAGTATTTT. Its translation: CASQGRTDTQYF. Full variable domain (missing parts from reference TRBV7-3 and TRBJ2-3): GAGVSQTPSNKVTEKGKYVELRCDPISGHTALYWYRQSLGQGPEFLIYFQGTGAADDSGLPNDRFFAVRPEGSVSTLKIQRTERGDSAVYLCASQGRTDTQYFGPGTRLTVL.

The rearrangement uses TRBV4-2 and TRBJ2-1; 7 nucleotides match TRBD2. Trimming at V came to 0 bases and at J to 5 bases, leaving 10 bases not matched to a gene. Germline CDR1 and CDR2: LGHNA and YNFKEQ. The CDR3 has 17 residues. CDR3 coding DNA: TGTGCCAGCAGCCAAGATACGGGACTAATCGTCGACAATGAGCAGTTCTTC. Protein: CASSQDTGLIVDNEQFF.

The V call is TRBV29-1, the J call TRBJ1-2; D is uncertain. The germline V and J ends were trimmed by 5 bases and 0 bases, with 10 bases remaining between them. CDR1 is SQVTM, CDR2 ANQGSEA, per germline. This CDR3 is 13 amino acids long. CDR3 residues: CSVLDGSNYGYTF. The CDR3 coding sequence is TGCAGCGTTTTGGACGGATCTAACTATGGCTACACCTTC.

The CDR3 here is CASSWTSSGVPTTDTQYF. The CDR3 region has the DNA TGTGCCAGCAGTTGGACGTCTAGCGGAGTTCCTACCACAGATACGCAGTATTTT. This chain connects TRBV2 to TRBJ2-3; 7 bases agree with TRBD2. V was pared by 5 bases and J by 2 bases, with 16 bases of the junction left unmatched. Germline V gene lookup returns CDR1 SNHLY and CDR2 FYNNEI. The CDR3 extends over 18 amino acids. Complete variable domain (other parts from reference TRBV2 and TRBJ2-3): EPEVTQTPSHQVTQMGQEVILRCVPISNHLYFYWYRQILGQKVEFLVSFYNNEISEKSEIFDDQFSVERPDGSNFTLKIRSTKLEDSAMYFCASSWTSSGVPTTDTQYFGPGTRLTVL.

The rearrangement uses TRBV29-1 and TRBJ2-7, with 9 bases fitting TRBD2. The germline V gene encodes CDR1 SQVTM and CDR2 ANQGSEA. This CDR3 has 14 amino acids. Germline trimming cut 7 bases from V and 4 bases from J; bases unmatched to any gene: 11. CDR3 protein: CSEGLTSGFYEQYF. CDR3 DNA: TGCAGCGAGGGCCTTACTAGCGGGTTTTACGAGCAGTACTTC.

The table lists this clone with a few counts. CDR3 bases: TGCGCCAGCAGCCAGAGACAGGCAAATAATTCACCCCTCCACTTT. The encoded protein is CASSQRQANNSPLHF. This chain joins TRBV4-3 and TRBJ1-6, with D possibly being TRBD1 (6 bases). V dropped 3 bases and J dropped 5 bases, with 11 bases sitting between them. The CDR3 has 15 amino acids. The germline V gene encodes CDR1 LGHNA and CDR2 YSLEER.

The chain uses TRBV5-4 and TRBJ2-5; D call uncertain. The CDR3 runs to 13 residues. Trimming stripped 4 bases from V and 2 bases from J, with 9 bases between. Germline CDR1 is SGHNT and CDR2 is YYREEE (reference sequence). CDR3 DNA: TGTGCCAGCAGCCCGGACCGACAAGAGACCCAGTACTTC. Residues: CASSPDRQETQYF.